This TCR beta chain was identified in a study of blood T cell repertoires in COVID-19. Overall study context: Sources were T cells, B-cell-depleted T cells, or PBMCs; the material itself was cDNA or gDNA.

Sequencing was performed with immunoSEQ multiplex PCR; in TCRdb, only in-frame clones are kept and a portion is missing. The sample lists 300,000 to 400,000 clones, around 85% occurring once. Clinical histories supplied by participants themselves formed the basis of cohort assignment. J lost 2 bases, V lost 7 bases, and 6 bases had no gene match. The CDR3 runs to 14 residues. Germline V gene data show CDR1 as SGHDN and CDR2 as FVKESK. The genes are TRBV14 and TRBJ1-2; 8 bases line up with TRBD1. This clonotype originated in a woman younger than 45 who had been exposed to COVID-19. The specimen was PBMCs or T cells enriched from blood (not recorded which). CDR3 region: CASKGAGGNYGYTF. DNA for the CDR3: TGTGCCAGCAAGGGGGCAGGGGGCAACTATGGCTACACCTTC. Looking up the rest from reference TRBV14 and TRBJ1-2 gives the full variable domain: EAGVTQFPSHSVIEKGQTVTLRCDPISGHDNLYWYRRVMGKEIKFLLHFVKESKQDESGMPNNRFLAERTGGTYSTLKVQPAELEDSGVYFCASKGAGGNYGYTFGSGTRLTVV.